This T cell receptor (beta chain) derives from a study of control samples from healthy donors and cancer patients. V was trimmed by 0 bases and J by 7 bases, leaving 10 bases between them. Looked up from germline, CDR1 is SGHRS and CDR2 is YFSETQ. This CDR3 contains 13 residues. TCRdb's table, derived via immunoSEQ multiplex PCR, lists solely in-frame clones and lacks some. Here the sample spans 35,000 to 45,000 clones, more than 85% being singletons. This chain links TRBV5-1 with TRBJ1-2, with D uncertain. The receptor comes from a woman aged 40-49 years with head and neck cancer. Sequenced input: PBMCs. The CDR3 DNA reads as TGCGCCAGCAGCTTGGATGGGGAAGGTGGCTACACCTTC. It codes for CASSLDGEGGYTF. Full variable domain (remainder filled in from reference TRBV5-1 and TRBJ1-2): KAGVTQTPRYLIKTRGQQVTLSCSPISGHRSVSWYQQTPGQGLQFLFEYFSETQRNKGNFPGRFSGRQFSNSRSEMNVSTLELGDSALYLCASSLDGEGGYTFGSGTRLTVV.